The entry that follows covers one T cell receptor (beta chain) sequence. The antigen is undetermined. Germline CDR1 MDHEN, CDR2 SYDVKM. This CDR3 is built from 15 residues. The V end lost 2 bases, the J end lost 2 bases, and 13 bases lay between the germline ends. These data come from a study of T cell responses to AZD1222 COVID-19 vaccine. Study-wide points: Donors were largely white British and mainly female; clonal diversity was possibly underestimated. It was only after the peak T cell response that any repertoires were sampled. Spike was spanned by vaccine-associated CD4 TCRs, with dominance at 160-218 and 743-854. Spike-specific TCR breadth and depth were elevated following two AZD1222 doses.

Clones were read by immunoSEQ multiplex PCR, and TCRdb kept only the in-frame ones, dropping some. The sample has approximately 94,000 clones, around nine tenths seen once. The V and J genes are TRBV28 and TRBJ2-7; D is perhaps TRBD1 (6 bases). Sequences were derived from peripheral blood, sampled on day 0 of AZD1222 vaccination. The TCR comes from an adult in good health. CDR3 nucleotide sequence: TGTGCCAGCAGTTTACATACAGGGCTACCCTACGAGCAGTACTTC. Residues: CASSLHTGLPYEQYF.